This is a list of T cell receptor beta chains from one sample in a study of cytomegalovirus exposure and HLA in healthy donors. Clones were sequenced by immunoSEQ multiplex PCR, and TCRdb holds only the in-frame ones, with some missing. The sample yields approximately 200,000 clones, less than 80% seen once. The sequenced sample was PBMCs. The receptors derive from a woman aged 25 to 45 in good health and CMV-seropositive. Both conserved end residues are part of each CDR3. The order of the fields is V gene, J gene, clone size, D gene, CDR3 DNA, CDR3 protein. A D gene is named only where the DNA matches it firmly. Rows may omit the clone size; those that give it use once, few, many or a size class.

TRBV5-4	TRBJ2-1	-	TRBD2	TGTGCCAGCAGCTCGATCAAGTGGGCGGGAGGGCGCCCCTACAATGAGCAGTTCTTC	CASSSIKWAGGRPYNEQFF
TRBV7-8	TRBJ1-6	-	-	TGTGCCAGCAGCCGAGTTGTTCCCTATAATTCACCCCTCCACTTT	CASSRVVPYNSPLHF
TRBV15	TRBJ2-7	once	-	TGTGCCACCAGCAGAGATAAGACAGGAGCCTACGAGCAGTACTTC	CATSRDKTGAYEQYF
TRBV2	TRBJ1-1	-	TRBD1	TGTGCCAGCACCCCTCAGGGGGAGATTAAGACTTTCTTT	CASTPQGEIKTFF
TRBV5-6	TRBJ1-1	-	-	TGTGCCAGCAGCGGGGAGCGCAGCCTGAACACTGAAGCTTTCTTT	CASSGERSLNTEAFF
TRBV7-9	TRBJ2-1	-	TRBD2	TGTGCCAGCAGTCCAGGTGCGGGAGGCTCGGAGCCCTACAATGAGCAGTTCTTC	CASSPGAGGSEPYNEQFF
TRBV4-3	TRBJ2-7	-	-	TGCGCCAGCAGCCAGGACAGAGACTACGAGCAGTACTTC	CASSQDRDYEQYF
TRBV9	TRBJ1-5	few	TRBD1	TGTGCCACAGAGGGGGCTTATAGCAATCAGCCCCAGCATTTT	CATEGAYSNQPQHF
TRBV27	TRBJ1-1	-	TRBD1	TGTGCCAGCAGTTTAGAGGGGGCAAACACTGAAGCTTTCTTT	CASSLEGANTEAFF
TRBV18	TRBJ2-3	-	-	TGTGCCAGCTCACCCCAACAGGTCTCGTGGGGAGATACGCAGTATTTT	CASSPQQVSWGDTQYF
TRBV27	TRBJ1-6	-	TRBD1	TGTGCCAGCGGAGACAGGGGCTATAATTCACCCCTCCACTTT	CASGDRGYNSPLHF
TRBV7-9	TRBJ2-7	-	TRBD1	TGTGCCAGCAGCCCCCGGGACAGGGACGAGCAGTACTTC	CASSPRDRDEQYF
TRBV5-1	TRBJ2-7	-	TRBD1	TGCGCCAGCAGCTTAGGACAGGGCGGCTACGAGCAGTACTTC	CASSLGQGGYEQYF
TRBV7-6	TRBJ2-7	-	TRBD2	TGTGCCAGCAGCCCTAGGACTAGCGGGGATAAGCTGTACTTC	CASSPRTSGDKLYF
TRBV7-8	TRBJ2-7	-	-	TGTGCCAGCAGCCCCCGCGTTTTAGGGGTCCACGAGCAGTACTTC	CASSPRVLGVHEQYF
TRBV4-1	TRBJ1-2	-	-	TGCGCCAGCAGCCAACAGGGCCCTACTAACTATGGCTACACCTTC	CASSQQGPTNYGYTF
TRBV19	TRBJ1-1	-	-	TGTGCCAGTAGTATATCTGTAGCGAACACTGAAGCTTTCTTT	CASSISVANTEAFF
TRBV27	TRBJ2-3	-	-	TGTGCCAGCAGTCTAGGGTGGGGGGGGCGCACAGATACGCAGTATTTT	CASSLGWGGRTDTQYF
TRBV19	TRBJ1-1	-	-	TGTGCCAGTTGCCGGACATACATGAACACTGAAGCTTTCTTT	CASCRTYMNTEAFF
TRBV5-4	TRBJ2-5	-	-	TGTGCCAGCAGCCCACCCGGGTCGGAGACCCAGTACTTC	CASSPPGSETQYF
TRBV5-4	TRBJ2-5	-	-	TGTGCCAGTCAAAAGGGGGACCAAGAGACCCAGTACTTC	CASQKGDQETQYF
TRBV5-1	TRBJ2-4	-	-	TGCGCCAGCAGCTTGGTTCGGGAGCTGGCCAAAAACATTCAGTATTTC	CASSLVRELAKNIQYF
TRBV9	TRBJ1-5	-	-	TGTGCCAGCAGCGTAACGGGGGATAGCAATCAGCCCCAGCATTTT	CASSVTGDSNQPQHF
TRBV11-2	TRBJ2-7	-	TRBD2	TGTGCCAGCAGCTTAGGAGCGGGAGACTACGAGCAGTACTTC	CASSLGAGDYEQYF
TRBV27	TRBJ2-2	-	-	TGTGCCAGCAGCGAGTACACCGGGGAGCTGTTTTTT	CASSEYTGELFF
TRBV4-3	TRBJ2-7	few	TRBD1	TGCGCCAGCAGCCAAGAACAGGGGCAGCTGTACTTC	CASSQEQGQLYF
TRBV6-6	TRBJ2-1	-	-	TGTGCCAGCGGTGTCAGGGAAGGCTCCTACAATGAGCAGTTCTTC	CASGVREGSYNEQFF
TRBV7-2	TRBJ2-1	-	-	TGTGCCAGCAGCCAGAACGGAGTCTCCTACAATGAGCAGTTCTTC	CASSQNGVSYNEQFF
TRBV2	TRBJ2-2	-	-	TGTGCCAGCAGTGAAAGGGACTTCGCCACCGGGGAGCTGTTTTTT	CASSERDFATGELFF
TRBV30	TRBJ2-3	-	TRBD2	TGTGCCTGGAAAGGTCCTGGGACTAGCGGGAGGGATACGCAGTATTTT	CAWKGPGTSGRDTQYF
TRBV7-7	TRBJ2-7	once	-	TGTGCCAGCAGCTACCGGACAGACACAGCCTACGAGCAGTACTTC	CASSYRTDTAYEQYF
TRBV5-4	TRBJ1-3	-	-	TGTGCCAGCAGCTTGGAGGGAGGGGAGTTCTCTGGAAACACCATATATTTT	CASSLEGGEFSGNTIYF
TRBV6-6	TRBJ1-1	once	-	TGTGCCAGCAGTTACTCAAGGGAAGGGGGCACTGAAGCTTTCTTT	CASSYSREGGTEAFF
TRBV4-1	TRBJ1-4	-	-	TGCGCCAGCAGCCAAGATAACAGGGTCGGTGAAAAACTGTTTTTT	CASSQDNRVGEKLFF
TRBV15	TRBJ1-2	-	-	TGTGCCACCAGCAGATTTCCAGGGAACTATGGCTACACCTTC	CATSRFPGNYGYTF
TRBV11-2	TRBJ2-5	-	-	TGTGCCAGTTCCTCAATAAAGGGGCGCCAAGAGACCCAGTACTTC	CASSSIKGRQETQYF
TRBV27	TRBJ2-5	-	TRBD2	TGTGCCAGCAGTTCACGACCTCCGGGACTAGCGGGAGGACAAGAGACCCAGTACTTC	CASSSRPPGLAGGQETQYF
TRBV7-8	TRBJ1-2	-	TRBD1	TGTGCCAGCAGCTTAGCGCTCGTTCCCCGGGACAGGCCGAACTATGGCTACACCTTC	CASSLALVPRDRPNYGYTF
TRBV4-2	TRBJ2-1	-	TRBD2	TGTGCCAGCAGCCAAGAACGGCTAGCGGGAGAGATTGAGCAGTTCTTC	CASSQERLAGEIEQFF
TRBV4-3	TRBJ2-2	-	-	TGCGCCAGCAGCCTATGGGGGGATAACACCGGGGAGCTGTTTTTT	CASSLWGDNTGELFF